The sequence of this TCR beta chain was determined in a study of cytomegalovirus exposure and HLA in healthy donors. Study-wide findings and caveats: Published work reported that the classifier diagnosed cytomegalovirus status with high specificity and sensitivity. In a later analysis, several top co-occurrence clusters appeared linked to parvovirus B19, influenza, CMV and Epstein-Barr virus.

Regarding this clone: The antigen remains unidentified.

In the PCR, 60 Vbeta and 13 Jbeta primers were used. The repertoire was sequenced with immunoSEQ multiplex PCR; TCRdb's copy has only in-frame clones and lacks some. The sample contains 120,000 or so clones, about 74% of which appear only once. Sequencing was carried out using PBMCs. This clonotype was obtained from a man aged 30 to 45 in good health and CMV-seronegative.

CDR3 nucleotides: TGTGCCACCAGCCCAGGAGGGACAGTTAACACCGGGGAGCTGTTTTTT. It yields the protein CATSPGGTVNTGELFF. The V call is TRBV15, the J call TRBJ2-2; D is possibly TRBD1 (7 bases). Germline CDR1 is LNHNV and CDR2 is YYDKDF (reference sequence). With 5 bases removed from V and 2 bases from J, the gap between germline ends came to 15 bases. The CDR3 totals 16 residues.